This T cell receptor (beta chain) derives from a study of blood T cells in healthy people across ages. Then a second PCR, running roughly 7 to 11 cycles, was carried out with a sample-barcoded 5' primer and a J-beta primer mix. A template-switch adaptor that had 12 random nucleotides put a tag on each cDNA molecule. In TCRdb, the 5' RACE reads were re-called with MiXCR into one record per CDR3 protein. The repertoire holds about 570,000 distinct CDR3 sequences, with over 25% as singletons. In its sample, this clonotype was seen many times. Its antigen is unidentified. Study outcomes and limitations: Observed TCR beta diversity showed a strong correlation with the percentage of naive T cells as measured by flow cytometry.

Trimming removed 8 bases from V and 1 base from J; junction bases left unmatched: 0. There are 14 residues in the CDR3. The sample was also linked to a second study, of T cells of mothers and their children. Turning to that study: Samples were obtained from a few healthy Caucasian mothers and their six children. Among related mother-child pairs, overlap was slightly higher than in unrelated pairs, though not significantly.

Sequenced: blood. The clonotype was recovered from a boy between 2 and 10 years old in good health. This chain uses TRBV12-3 or TRBV12-4 with TRBJ2-2; TRBD2 aligns across 11 bases. CDR3 sequence reads: CASGTSGNTGELFF. DNA of the CDR3: TGTGCCAGCGGGACTAGCGGGAACACCGGGGAGCTGTTTTTT.